These 6 T cell receptor beta chains originate from one sample sequenced in a study of cytomegalovirus exposure and HLA in healthy donors. PCR amplification relied on 60 Vbeta primers (plus 13 Jbeta primers). The repertoire was sequenced with immunoSEQ multiplex PCR; TCRdb's copy has only in-frame clones and lacks some. The record lists roughly 100,000 clones, of which the ten most abundant hold 3.5%. The sequencing input was PBMCs. The origin of the receptors is a man aged 35-49 years in good health and CMV-seronegative.

This rearrangement joins TRBV5-5 to TRBJ2-2; the D gene is possibly TRBD2 (5 bases). V was cut by 4 bases and J by 6 bases, with 10 bases left in between. CDR3 length: 13 amino acids. CDR1 is SGHKS, CDR2 YYEKEE, per germline (reference sequence). CDR3 sequence reads: CASSLDGAGELFF. CDR3 in DNA: TGTGCCAGCAGCCTAGACGGGGCCGGGGAGCTGTTTTTT.

The V gene is TRBV2, the J gene TRBJ2-7, with unresolved D. This CDR3 has 12 residues. Germline values: CDR1 SNHLY, CDR2 FYNNEI. Between the trimmed V and J ends, which lost 3 bases and 0 bases, there was a span of 3 bases. DNA of the CDR3: TGTGCCAGCAGTGAGCGCTCCTACGAGCAGTACTTC. Translation: CASSERSYEQYF. Together with reference TRBV2 and TRBJ2-7, the CDR3 gives the full variable domain: EPEVTQTPSHQVTQMGQEVILRCVPISNHLYFYWYRQILGQKVEFLVSFYNNEISEKSEIFDDQFSVERPDGSNFTLKIRSTKLEDSAMYFCASSERSYEQYFGPGTRLTVT.

The J gene is TRBJ2-7, the V gene TRBV7-9; 7 bases match TRBD1. Germline CDR1 is SEHNR and CDR2 is FQNEAQ (reference sequence). The CDR3 contains 14 residues. J lost 5 bases, V lost 5 bases, and 9 bases had no gene match. This CDR3 reads CASSHVTGRNEQYF. CDR3 sequence (DNA): TGTGCCAGCAGCCATGTGACAGGGAGAAACGAGCAGTACTTC.

V usage is TRBV6-5 and J usage is TRBJ2-4; 7 bases agree with TRBD1. From germline, CDR1 is MNHEY and CDR2 SVGAGI. V shed 0 bases and J 5 bases; nucleotides not matched to a gene: 4. This CDR3 is built from 15 residues. The CDR3 nucleotides are TGTGCCAGCAGTTACTCCGAGGGACAGCAAAACATTCAGTACTTC. Amino acids: CASSYSEGQQNIQYF.

The rearrangement links TRBV27 to TRBJ2-4; 10 bases fit TRBD1. This CDR3 region has 16 residues. V shed 2 bases, J shed 8 bases, and the junction held 9 bases outside the gene matches. The V gene's germline CDR1 is MNHEY and CDR2 SMNVEV (reference sequence). The CDR3 nucleotides read TGTGCCAGCAGTTTAGTGGCAGGGACAGGGGCCCACATTCAGTACTTC. Translation: CASSLVAGTGAHIQYF.

This chain connects TRBV6-5 to TRBJ2-7, with D maybe TRBD1 (6 bases). CDR3 size: 15 residues. The germline V gene has CDR1 MNHEY and CDR2 SVGAGI. The V end lost 5 bases, the J end lost 5 bases, and 19 bases lay between the germline ends. This CDR3 reads CASSPTGTLGNEQYF. The CDR3 DNA reads TGTGCCAGCAGTCCCACGGGGACATTGGGCAACGAGCAGTACTTC.